Listed below are T cell receptor beta chains from one sample, sequenced in a study of cytomegalovirus exposure and HLA in healthy donors. TCRdb keeps only in-frame clones here, not all; method: immunoSEQ multiplex PCR. The repertoire includes 100,000 or so clones, roughly 80% of them detected once, and about 2.1% sits in the top ten. Sequencing was carried out using PBMCs. These receptors came from a man aged 18 to 35 in good health and CMV-seronegative. CDR3s include the opening cysteine and the closing phenylalanine or tryptophan. Fields, in order: V gene, J gene, clone size, D gene, CDR3 protein, CDR3 DNA. The D gene is left open where the match is weak. Not every row has a clone size; where given, it reads once, few, many or a size class.

TRBV6-1	TRBJ2-3	.	TRBD1	CASSVNQGSGTGSTDTQYF	TGTGCCAGCAGTGTTAATCAGGGGTCCGGGACAGGGAGCACAGATACGCAGTATTTT
TRBV7-3	TRBJ2-6	.	TRBD1	CASSFLMTGTGANVLTF	TGTGCCAGCAGCTTTCTAATGACAGGGACTGGGGCCAACGTCCTGACTTTC
TRBV30	TRBJ1-5	.	TRBD1	CAWSPAGGPSNQPQHF	TGTGCCTGGAGTCCAGCAGGGGGCCCTAGCAATCAGCCCCAGCATTTT
TRBV7-3	TRBJ2-3	.	TRBD2	CASSPPPVAGGYTQYF	TGTGCCAGCAGCCCCCCCCCGGTAGCGGGAGGGTATACGCAGTATTTT
TRBV7-9	TRBJ2-7	.	.	CASSDDRDEQYF	TGTGCCAGCAGCGACGACCGGGACGAGCAGTACTTC
TRBV9	TRBJ2-1	.	TRBD2	CASSEGLTSGNSDEQFF	TGTGCCAGCAGCGAGGGGCTGACTAGCGGGAACTCGGATGAGCAGTTCTTC
TRBV4-1	TRBJ1-1	.	.	CASSQNEGVAEAFF	TGCGCCAGCAGCCAAAATGAGGGGGTGGCTGAAGCTTTCTTT
TRBV5-4	TRBJ1-2	once	.	CASRGGQFMDGYTF	TGTGCCAGCAGGGGCGGACAGTTCATGGATGGCTACACCTTC
TRBV7-2	TRBJ2-1	.	.	CASSPTWRNEQFF	TGTGCCAGCAGCCCCACCTGGAGGAATGAGCAGTTCTTC
TRBV15	TRBJ1-5	.	.	CATSPGGGFKGNQPQHF	TGTGCCACCAGCCCCGGGGGGGGCTTTAAGGGCAATCAGCCCCAGCATTTT
TRBV5-1	TRBJ2-5	.	.	CASSLAGAGVETQYF	TGCGCCAGCAGCTTGGCAGGGGCTGGCGTAGAGACCCAGTACTTC
TRBV10-3	TRBJ1-1	.	.	CAISESESEAFF	TGTGCCATCAGTGAGTCAGAGTCTGAAGCTTTCTTT
TRBV29-1	TRBJ1-1	.	.	CSVQGPRNTEAFF	TGCAGCGTACAGGGTCCTCGCAACACTGAAGCTTTCTTT
TRBV5-6	TRBJ1-4	.	.	CASSAGWVSGEKLFF	TGTGCCAGCAGCGCGGGGTGGGTCTCGGGTGAAAAACTGTTTTTT
TRBV19	TRBJ2-7	.	TRBD1	CASSRGTAPGNEQYF	TGTGCCAGTAGTCGAGGGACAGCTCCTGGGAACGAGCAGTACTTC
TRBV5-1	TRBJ1-1	.	TRBD1	CASSSQGAQGTEAFF	TGCGCCAGCAGCTCACAGGGGGCTCAAGGCACTGAAGCTTTCTTT
TRBV6-5	TRBJ1-3	.	.	CASSPFSGNTIYF	TGTGCCAGCAGTCCCTTCTCTGGAAACACCATATATTTT
TRBV7-6	TRBJ2-1	.	.	CASSSRTINNEQFF	TGTGCCAGCAGCTCCCGGACTATCAACAATGAGCAGTTCTTC
TRBV2	TRBJ1-2	.	.	CASSGAYGYTF	TGTGCCAGCAGTGGGGCCTATGGCTACACCTTC
TRBV27	TRBJ1-2	.	TRBD1	CASSLSTGVGYGYTF	TGTGCCAGCAGTTTATCAACAGGGGTCGGCTATGGCTACACCTTC
TRBV30	TRBJ2-4	.	.	CAWSVTRTELAKNIQYF	TGTGCCTGGAGTGTAACCCGGACAGAACTAGCCAAAAACATTCAGTACTTC
TRBV27	TRBJ1-2	.	.	CATRGQPDYGYTF	TGTGCCACGAGAGGACAGCCAGACTATGGCTACACCTTC
TRBV5-5	TRBJ1-1	few	.	CASSLGSDTEAFF	TGTGCCAGCAGCTTGGGGTCGGACACTGAAGCTTTCTTT
TRBV7-9	TRBJ1-5	.	.	CASSSSSAGQPQHF	TGTGCCAGCAGCTCCTCCTCGGCAGGTCAGCCCCAGCATTTT
TRBV11-2	TRBJ1-2	.	.	CASSPSPGVRTF	TGTGCCAGCAGCCCCTCGCCAGGGGTTCGCACCTTC
TRBV5-1	TRBJ2-7	.	TRBD2	CASSLGVERLAATYEQYF	TGCGCCAGCAGCTTGGGGGTCGAAAGGCTAGCGGCTACCTACGAGCAGTACTTC
TRBV5-1	TRBJ2-1	.	.	CASSPGTSIHEQFF	TGCGCCAGCAGCCCGGGTACTAGCATCCATGAGCAGTTCTTC